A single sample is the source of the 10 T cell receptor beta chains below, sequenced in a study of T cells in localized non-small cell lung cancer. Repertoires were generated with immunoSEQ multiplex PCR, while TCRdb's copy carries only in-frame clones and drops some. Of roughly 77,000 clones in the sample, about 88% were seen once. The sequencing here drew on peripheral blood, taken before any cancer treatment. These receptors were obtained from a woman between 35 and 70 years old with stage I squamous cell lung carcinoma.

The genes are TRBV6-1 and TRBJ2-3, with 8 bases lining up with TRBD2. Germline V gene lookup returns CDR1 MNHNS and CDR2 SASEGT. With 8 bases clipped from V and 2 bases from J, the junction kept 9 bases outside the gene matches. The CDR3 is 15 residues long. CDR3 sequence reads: CASAGTSWFTDTQYF. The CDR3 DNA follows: TGTGCCAGCGCCGGGACTAGTTGGTTCACAGATACGCAGTATTTT.

Written as DNA, the CDR3 is TGTGCCACCAGCCGTAATGCGGGGGGCGCCCCTAGTGAGCAGTTCTTC. Its protein product is CATSRNAGGAPSEQFF. J is TRBJ2-1 and V is TRBV15; TRBD2 matches at 8 bases. V trimming: 5 bases; J trimming: 9 bases; junction bases outside the gene matches: 15. The CDR3 sequence is 16 residues long. CDR1 is LNHNV, CDR2 YYDKDF, per germline (reference sequence).

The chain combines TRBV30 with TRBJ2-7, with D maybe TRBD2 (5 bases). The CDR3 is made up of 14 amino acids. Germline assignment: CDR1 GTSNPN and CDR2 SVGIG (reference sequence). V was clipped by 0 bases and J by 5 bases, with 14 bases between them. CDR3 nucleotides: TGTGCCTGGAGTGTACAATTAAGGAGGAACGAGCAGTACTTC. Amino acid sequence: CAWSVQLRRNEQYF.

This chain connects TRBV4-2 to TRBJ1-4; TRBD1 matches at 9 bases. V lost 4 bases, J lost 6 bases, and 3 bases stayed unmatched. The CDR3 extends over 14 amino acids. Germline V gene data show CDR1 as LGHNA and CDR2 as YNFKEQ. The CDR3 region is CASSLDRGYEKLFF. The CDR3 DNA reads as TGTGCCAGCAGCCTAGACAGGGGGTATGAAAAACTGTTTTTT.

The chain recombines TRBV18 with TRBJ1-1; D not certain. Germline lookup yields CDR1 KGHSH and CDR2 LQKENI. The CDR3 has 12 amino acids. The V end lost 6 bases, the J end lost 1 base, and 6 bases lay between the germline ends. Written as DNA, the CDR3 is TGTGCCAGCTCGCAAGGGAACACTGAAGCTTTCTTT. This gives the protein CASSQGNTEAFF.

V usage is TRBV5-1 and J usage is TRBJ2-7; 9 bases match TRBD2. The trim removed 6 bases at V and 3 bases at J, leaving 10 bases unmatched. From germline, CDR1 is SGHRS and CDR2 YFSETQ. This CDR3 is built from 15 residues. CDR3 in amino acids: CASTRGGGAGYEQYF. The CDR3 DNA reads TGCGCCAGCACTCGCGGCGGGGGGGCCGGCTACGAGCAGTACTTC.

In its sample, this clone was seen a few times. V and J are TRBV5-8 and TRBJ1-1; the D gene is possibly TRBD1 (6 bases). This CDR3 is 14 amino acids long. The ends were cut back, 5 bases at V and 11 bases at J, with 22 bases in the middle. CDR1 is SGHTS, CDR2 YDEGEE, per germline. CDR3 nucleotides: TGTGCCAGCAGAAAAGGACAGCCAACGTCGGGGGCTTTCTTT. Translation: CASRKGQPTSGAFF.

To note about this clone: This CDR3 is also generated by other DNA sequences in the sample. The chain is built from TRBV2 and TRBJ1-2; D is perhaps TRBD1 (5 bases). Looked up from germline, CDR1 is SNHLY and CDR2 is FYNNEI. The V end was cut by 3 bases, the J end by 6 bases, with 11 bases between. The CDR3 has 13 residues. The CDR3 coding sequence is TGTGCCAGCAGTGAGAGGGGTACCCATGGCTACACCTTC. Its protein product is CASSERGTHGYTF.

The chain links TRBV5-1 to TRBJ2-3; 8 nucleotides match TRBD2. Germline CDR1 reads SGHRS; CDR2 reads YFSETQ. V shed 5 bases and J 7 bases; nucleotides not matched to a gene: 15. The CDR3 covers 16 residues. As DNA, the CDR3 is TGCGCCAGCAGGTCGGACCTAGCGGGTGGACTGAATACGCAGTATTTT. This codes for CASRSDLAGGLNTQYF.

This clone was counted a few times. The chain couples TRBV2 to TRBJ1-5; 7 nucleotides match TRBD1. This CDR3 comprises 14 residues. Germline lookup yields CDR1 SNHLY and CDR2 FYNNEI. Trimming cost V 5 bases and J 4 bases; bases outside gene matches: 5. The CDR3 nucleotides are TGTGCCAGCAGTCGACAGGGCCGGAATCAGCCCCAGCATTTT. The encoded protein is CASSRQGRNQPQHF.